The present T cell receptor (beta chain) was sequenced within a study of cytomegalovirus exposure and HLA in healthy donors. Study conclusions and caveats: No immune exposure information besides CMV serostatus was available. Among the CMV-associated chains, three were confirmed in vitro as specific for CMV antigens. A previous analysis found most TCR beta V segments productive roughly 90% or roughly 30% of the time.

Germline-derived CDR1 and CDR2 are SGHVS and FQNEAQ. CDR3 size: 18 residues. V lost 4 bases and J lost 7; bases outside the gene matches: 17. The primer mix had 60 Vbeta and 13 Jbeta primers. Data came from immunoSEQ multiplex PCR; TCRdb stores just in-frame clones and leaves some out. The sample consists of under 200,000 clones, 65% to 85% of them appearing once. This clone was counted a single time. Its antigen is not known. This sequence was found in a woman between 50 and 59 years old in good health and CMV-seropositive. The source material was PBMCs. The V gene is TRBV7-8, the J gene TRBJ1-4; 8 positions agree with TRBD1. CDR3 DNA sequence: TGTGCCAGCAGCTCCGTTTCCCTCTTGGACAGGGTTTTTGAAAAACTGTTTTTT. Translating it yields CASSSVSLLDRVFEKLFF.